Listed here are 12 T cell receptor beta chains from one sample, sequenced in a study of T cells in Graves' hyperthyroidism and ophthalmopathy. TCR beta CDR3 sequences were amplified from RNA transcripts. First-round RT-PCR targeting the TCR CDR3 was performed with the HTBI primer set. TCRdb processed the multiplex PCR reads anew with MiXCR; each CDR3 protein has one entry. The table shows nearly 600,000 distinct CDR3 sequences, with approximately 15% occurring only once. Sequencing was carried out using blood. The receptors come from a woman aged 18 to 35 with Graves' ophthalmopathy.

This clonotype was seen a handful of times. The chain has TRBV19 and TRBJ2-7; D may be TRBD1 or TRBD2 (6 bases each). Germline lookup yields CDR1 LNHDA and CDR2 SQIVND (reference sequence). V was cut by 5 bases and J by 6 bases, with 14 bases left in between. The CDR3 is made up of 13 amino acids. CDR3 bases: TGTGCCAGTAGTTCCTTACAGGGAGGCGAGCAGTACTTC. Protein sequence: CASSSLQGGEQYF.

This clonotype has only a few counts. The genes are TRBV9 and TRBJ2-6; D might be TRBD2 (6 bases). There are 18 residues in the CDR3. Per germline, CDR1 SGDLS and CDR2 YYNGEE. V was cut by 0 bases and J by 2 bases, with 15 bases left in between. For the CDR3, the DNA is TGTGCCAGCAGCGTAGCTACTGGGGGGAGTGCTGGGGCCAACGTCCTGACTTTC. Protein product: CASSVATGGSAGANVLTF.

In the case of this clonotype: It may be a read error: a sequence one base away is much more abundant. This chain joins TRBV12-3 or TRBV12-4 and TRBJ2-1; D not resolved. The germline V and J ends were trimmed by 2 bases and 9 bases, with 14 bases remaining between them. This CDR3 comprises 14 residues. CDR3 loop: CASSLRFPSSEQFF. The CDR3 DNA follows: TGTGCCAGCAGTTTACGTTTCCCGTCAAGTGAGCAGTTCTTC.

This clonotype showed up just a few times. This chain joins TRBV24-1 and TRBJ1-1, with D possibly being TRBD1 (6 bases). Germline V gene lookup returns CDR1 KGHDR and CDR2 SFDVKD. The CDR3 spans 16 residues. Trimming shortened V by 3 bases and J by 1 base, and 14 bases separated the two germline ends. CDR3 DNA sequence: TGTGCCACCAGTGATCGGGGGGGGCCCTGGAACACTGAAGCTTTCTTT. Translating it yields CATSDRGGPWNTEAFF.

In its sample, this clonotype was seen many times. V gene TRBV24-1 combines with J gene TRBJ2-7, with D perhaps given as TRBD1 or TRBD2 (6 bases each). Looked up from germline, CDR1 is KGHDR and CDR2 is SFDVKD. This CDR3 spans 14 amino acids. Trimming took 7 bases from V and 5 from J, leaving 17 bases between them. The CDR3, as DNA: TGTGCCACCAGCTCCCCATCGGGGGCGGACGAGCAGTACTTC. Translating gives CATSSPSGADEQYF.

The chain carries TRBV5-1 and TRBJ2-3, with TRBD2 matching 11 bases. V was pared by 7 bases and J by 4 bases, with 8 bases of the junction left unmatched. Germline values: CDR1 SGHRS, CDR2 YFSETQ. The length of the CDR3 is 15 residues. CDR3 bases: TGCGCCAGCTCCTCGGTAGCGGGAGGGCCAGATACGCAGTATTTT. This encodes CASSSVAGGPDTQYF.

V is TRBV9 and J is TRBJ2-5, with D perhaps TRBD2 (7 bases). The ends were cut back, 4 bases at V and 2 bases at J, with 15 bases in the middle. Germline-derived CDR1 and CDR2 are SGDLS and YYNGEE. This CDR3 contains 15 residues. The CDR3 DNA reads TGTGCCAGCAGCTTCGAGGGGGGGCAACAAGAGACCCAGTACTTC. Protein product: CASSFEGGQQETQYF. Full variable domain (remainder filled in from reference TRBV9 and TRBJ2-5): DSGVTQTPKHLITATGQRVTLRCSPRSGDLSVYWYQQSLDQGLQFLIQYYNGEERAKGNILERFSAQQFPDLHSELNLSSLELGDSALYFCASSFEGGQQETQYFGPGTRLLVL.

This clonotype was seen many times. This chain joins TRBV20-1 and TRBJ2-1, with TRBD1 matching over 9 bases. CDR1 is DFQATT and CDR2 is SNEGSKA in the germline V gene (reference sequence). CDR3 size: 14 residues. Germline trimming cut 1 base from V and 5 bases from J; bases unmatched to any gene: 3. This chain's CDR3 is CSARGDRVHNEQFF. In DNA, the CDR3 is TGCAGTGCTAGAGGGGACAGGGTCCACAATGAGCAGTTCTTC.

This clonotype was counted many times. The V call is TRBV2, the J call TRBJ2-7, with D perhaps TRBD1 or TRBD2 (5 bases each). Trimming took off 8 bases at V and 5 bases at J, with 19 bases between the two ends. The germline V gene has CDR1 SNHLY and CDR2 FYNNEI. There are 14 residues in the CDR3. The DNA for the CDR3 is TGTGCCAGCTGGACGGAGTGGGGGACGGACGAGCAGTACTTC. Translating gives CASWTEWGTDEQYF.

The sample holds many counts of this clonotype. The chain uses TRBV7-8 and TRBJ2-7; D tentatively reads TRBD1 or TRBD2 (5 bases each). The CDR3 length is 16 residues. Trimming took 4 bases from V and 4 from J, leaving 20 bases between them. CDR1 and CDR2 (germline): SGHVS, FQNEAQ. CDR3: CASSSERGLGKYEQYF. The CDR3, as DNA: TGTGCCAGCAGCTCCGAGAGGGGCCTAGGCAAATACGAGCAGTACTTC.

About this clonotype itself: Possible read error: a much larger clone is one base away. This rearrangement joins TRBV30 to TRBJ1-4; 9 bases align to TRBD1. V dropped 2 bases and J dropped 3; count of bases not matched to a gene: 4. Germline V gives CDR1 GTSNPN, CDR2 SVGIG (reference sequence). The CDR3 covers 15 residues. This chain's CDR3 is CAWSITGGSNEKLFF. The CDR3 nucleotides are TGTGCCTGGAGTATTACAGGGGGCTCTAATGAAAAACTGTTTTTT.

The V and J genes are TRBV7-9 and TRBJ2-1; D tentatively fits TRBD1 or TRBD2 (6 bases each). The CDR3 spans 15 residues. Trimming pared 4 bases from V and 8 bases from J, leaving 18 bases between. Germline V gene sequence: CDR1 SEHNR, CDR2 FQNEAQ (reference sequence). DNA for the CDR3: TGTGCCAGCAGCTGGGCCGGGGGTGGGGGGCATGAGCAGTTCTTC. Translation: CASSWAGGGGHEQFF. Complete variable domain (other parts from reference TRBV7-9 and TRBJ2-1): DTGVSQNPRHKITKRGQNVTFRCDPISEHNRLYWYRQTLGQGPEFLTYFQNEAQLEKSRLLSDRFSAERPKGSFSTLEIQRTEQGDSAMYLCASSWAGGGGHEQFFGPGTRLTVL.